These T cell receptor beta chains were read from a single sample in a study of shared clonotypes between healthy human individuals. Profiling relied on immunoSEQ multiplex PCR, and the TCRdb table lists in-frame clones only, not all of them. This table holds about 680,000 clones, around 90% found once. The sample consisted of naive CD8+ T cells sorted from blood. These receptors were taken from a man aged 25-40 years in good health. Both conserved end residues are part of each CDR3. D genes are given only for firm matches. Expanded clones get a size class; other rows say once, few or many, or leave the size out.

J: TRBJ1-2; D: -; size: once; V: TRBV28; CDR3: CASSTRATGYTF; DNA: TGTGCCAGCAGCACCCGGGCTACTGGCTACACCTTC
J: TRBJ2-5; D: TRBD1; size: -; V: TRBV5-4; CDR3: CASSLDRATRETQYF; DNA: TGTGCCAGCAGCCTGGACAGGGCGACCCGAGAGACCCAGTACTTC
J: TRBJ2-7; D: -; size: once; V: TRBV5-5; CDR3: CASSLDFGGVSYEQYF; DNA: TGTGCCAGCAGCTTGGATTTTGGAGGGGTATCCTACGAGCAGTACTTC
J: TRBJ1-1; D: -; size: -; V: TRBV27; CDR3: CASSLKGVRTEAFF; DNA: TGTGCCAGCAGTTTAAAGGGTGTACGGACTGAAGCTTTCTTT
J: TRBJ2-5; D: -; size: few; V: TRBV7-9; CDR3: CASSLVMGGAGQETQYF; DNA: TGTGCCAGCAGCTTAGTGATGGGGGGCGCAGGACAAGAGACCCAGTACTTC
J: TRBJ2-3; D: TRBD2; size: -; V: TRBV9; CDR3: CASSVTPSGSPTDTQYF; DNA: TGTGCCAGCAGCGTTACTCCTAGCGGGAGTCCCACAGATACGCAGTATTTT
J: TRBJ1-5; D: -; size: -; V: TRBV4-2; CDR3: CASSQEGLRHSNQPQHF; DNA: TGTGCCAGCAGCCAAGAAGGCCTACGTCATAGCAATCAGCCCCAGCATTTT
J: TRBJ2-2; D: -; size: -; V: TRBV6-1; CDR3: CASSGDTWGTGELFF; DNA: TGTGCCAGCAGTGGAGACACGTGGGGCACCGGGGAGCTGTTTTTT
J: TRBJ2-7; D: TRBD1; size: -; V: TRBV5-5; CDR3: CASSFRGQGLNEQYF; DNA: TGTGCCAGCAGCTTTAGGGGACAGGGACTCAACGAGCAGTACTTC
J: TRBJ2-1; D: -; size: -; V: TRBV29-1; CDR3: CSVEGLSGSYNEQFF; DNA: TGCAGCGTTGAAGGGCTGTCCGGGAGTTACAATGAGCAGTTCTTC
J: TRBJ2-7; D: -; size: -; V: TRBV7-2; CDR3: CASSHQLTYEQYF; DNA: TGTGCCAGCAGCCACCAACTAACCTACGAGCAGTACTTC
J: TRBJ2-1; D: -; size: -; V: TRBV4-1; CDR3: CASTFVGGDNEQFF; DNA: TGCGCCAGCACCTTTGTGGGAGGCGACAATGAGCAGTTCTTC
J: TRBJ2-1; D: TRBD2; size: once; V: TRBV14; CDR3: CASSQTKREDNNEQFF; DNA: TGTGCCAGCAGCCAGACTAAGCGGGAGGACAACAATGAGCAGTTCTTC
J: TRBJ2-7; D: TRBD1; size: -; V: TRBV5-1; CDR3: CASSLTGTGTYEQYF; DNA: TGCGCCAGCAGCTTGACCGGGACAGGTACCTACGAGCAGTACTTC
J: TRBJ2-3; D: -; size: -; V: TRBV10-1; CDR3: CASSESEGTDTQYF; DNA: TGCGCCAGCAGTGAGTCCGAGGGCACAGATACGCAGTATTTT
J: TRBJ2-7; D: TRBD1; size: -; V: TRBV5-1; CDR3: CASSFSAGTGPYEQYF; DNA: TGCGCCAGCAGCTTTTCTGCCGGGACAGGGCCCTACGAGCAGTACTTC
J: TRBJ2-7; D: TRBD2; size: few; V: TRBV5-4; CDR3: CASSGGLGGYEQYF; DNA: TGTGCCAGCAGCGGGGGACTAGGCGGCTACGAGCAGTACTTC
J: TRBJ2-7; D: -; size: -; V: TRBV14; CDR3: CASSHTTWDYEQYF; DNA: TGTGCCAGCAGCCATACGACCTGGGACTACGAGCAGTACTTC
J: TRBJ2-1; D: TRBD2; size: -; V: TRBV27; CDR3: CASSAIAGEIFDEQFF; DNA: TGTGCCAGCAGTGCAATAGCGGGAGAGATTTTCGATGAGCAGTTCTTC
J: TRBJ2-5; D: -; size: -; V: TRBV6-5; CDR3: CASSLWTQSMATQYF; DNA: TGTGCCAGCAGTTTGTGGACACAGAGTATGGCCACCCAGTACTTC
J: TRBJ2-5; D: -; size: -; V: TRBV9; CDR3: CASSFDRQETQYF; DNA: TGTGCCAGCAGCTTTGACAGGCAAGAGACCCAGTACTTC
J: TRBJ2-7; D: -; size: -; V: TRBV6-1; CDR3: CASDPDREVHEQYF; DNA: TGTGCCAGCGATCCCGACAGGGAGGTTCACGAGCAGTACTTC
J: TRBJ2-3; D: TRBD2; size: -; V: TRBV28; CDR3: CASNPLWLAGGLSVGDTQYF; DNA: TGTGCCAGCAATCCGCTTTGGCTAGCGGGAGGGTTGTCGGTTGGAGATACGCAGTATTTT
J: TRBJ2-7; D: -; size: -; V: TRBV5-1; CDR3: CASSLALGLSSYEQYF; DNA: TGCGCCAGCAGCTTGGCCCTAGGTCTCAGCTCCTACGAGCAGTACTTC
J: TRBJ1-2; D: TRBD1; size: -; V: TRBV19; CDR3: CASSIYRTGGDGYTF; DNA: TGTGCCAGTAGTATTTACCGGACAGGGGGCGATGGCTACACCTTC
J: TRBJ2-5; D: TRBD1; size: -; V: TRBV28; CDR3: CASSPRAGTGGGQETQYF; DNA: TGTGCCAGCAGTCCCAGAGCCGGGACAGGGGGCGGACAAGAGACCCAGTACTTC
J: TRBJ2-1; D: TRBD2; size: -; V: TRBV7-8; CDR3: CASSSGLEEQFF; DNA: TGTGCCAGCAGCTCCGGACTAGAAGAGCAGTTCTTC
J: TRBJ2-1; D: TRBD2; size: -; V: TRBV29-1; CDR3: CSVEGREGEQFF; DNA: TGCAGCGTTGAAGGCAGGGAGGGTGAGCAGTTCTTC
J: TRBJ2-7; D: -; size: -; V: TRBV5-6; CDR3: CASSFEKGRQEAYEQYF; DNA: TGTGCCAGCAGCTTTGAAAAGGGGAGACAGGAAGCCTACGAGCAGTACTTC
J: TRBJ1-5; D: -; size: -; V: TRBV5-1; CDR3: CASSEAGYSNQPQHF; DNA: TGCGCCTCATCGGAAGCGGGATATAGCAATCAGCCCCAGCATTTT
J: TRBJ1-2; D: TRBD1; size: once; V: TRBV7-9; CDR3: CASSEWDSLNYGYTF; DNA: TGTGCCAGCAGCGAATGGGACAGTTTGAACTATGGCTACACCTTC
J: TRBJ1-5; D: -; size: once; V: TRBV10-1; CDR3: CARPPVSASNQPQHF; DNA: TGCGCCAGGCCTCCCGTTAGTGCTAGCAATCAGCCCCAGCATTTT
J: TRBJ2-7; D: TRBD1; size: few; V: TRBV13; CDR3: CASSSGQEIDYEQYF; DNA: TGTGCCAGCAGCTCAGGACAGGAAATAGACTACGAGCAGTACTTC
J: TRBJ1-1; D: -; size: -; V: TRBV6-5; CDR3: CASTSRGEAFF; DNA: TGTGCCAGCACCTCAAGAGGTGAAGCTTTCTTT
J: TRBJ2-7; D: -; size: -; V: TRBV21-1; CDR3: CASSRDHVGQTRYF; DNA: TGTGCCAGCAGCAGGGACCACGTGGGCCAAACCCGATACTTC
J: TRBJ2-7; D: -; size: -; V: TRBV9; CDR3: CASSPAPLGGGEQYF; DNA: TGTGCCAGCAGCCCCGCGCCCTTGGGAGGTGGTGAGCAGTACTTC
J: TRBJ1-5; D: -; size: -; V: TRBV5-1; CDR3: CASSPELGNQPQHF; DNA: TGCGCCAGCAGCCCGGAGCTCGGCAATCAGCCCCAGCATTTT